Following are 25 T cell receptor beta chains from one sample sequenced in a study of regulatory T cells in long-lasting Graves disease (dated by TCRdb to the early 2020s). The library was produced with multiplex PCR. TCRdb records Illumina HiSeq 4000 as the sequencer. TCR beta libraries were built with iRepertoire HTBI primers and Arm-PCR amplification of CDR3 regions. TCRdb reprocessed the public reads (quality trimming at Q25 with fastp, clone calling with MiXCR) and kept in-frame beta chains. Entries that share a CDR3 protein sequence are merged under the most common genes and DNA. Present in this sample are 200,000 to 250,000 distinct CDR3 sequences, around 20% of which were seen just once. The ten largest clones represent approximately 15% of the sample. The intended sense of this specimen's time point label: newly diagnosed GD, antithyroid drugs for less than 3 months. For both TCR sequencing and RNA sequencing, RNA was extracted from PBMCs using TRIzol.

The starting material was peripheral blood mononuclear cells (PBMCs), obtained at new diagnosis, from a patient treated with antithyroid drugs. These receptors all come from a female donor with Graves disease.

This clonotype was detected many times. The J gene is TRBJ2-5, the V gene TRBV24-1; D call uncertain. Germline V gene lookup returns CDR1 KGHDR and CDR2 SFDVKD. This CDR3 region has 14 residues. Between the trimmed V and J ends, which lost 10 bases and 2 bases, there was a span of 16 bases. In DNA form, the CDR3 reads TGTGCCACTTTGGAGCCCCCGATTCAAGAGACCCAGTACTTC. Amino acid sequence: CATLEPPIQETQYF.

This clonotype was found a few times. The chain employs TRBV5-4 and TRBJ2-5; TRBD2 might be the D (6 bases). Germline lookup yields CDR1 SGHNT and CDR2 YYREEE (reference sequence). CDR3 length equals 16 residues. The V end was cut by 4 bases, the J end by 1 base, with 17 bases between. CDR3 DNA sequence: TGTGCCAGCAGCCACACCCCTTCCGGGAGCCAAGAGACCCAGTACTTC. Its translation: CASSHTPSGSQETQYF.

This rearrangement joins TRBV6-5 to TRBJ2-7; 10 nucleotides line up with TRBD2. This CDR3 is built from 16 residues. V shed 2 bases, J shed 0 bases, and the junction held 4 bases outside the gene matches. CDR1 is MNHEY and CDR2 is SVGAGI in the germline V gene. CDR3 protein: CASSYELAGISYEQYV. The CDR3 coding sequence is TGTGCCAGCAGTTACGAACTAGCGGGGATCTCCTACGAGCAGTACGTC.

This clonotype has a count of ten or more. The gene calls are TRBV30 and TRBJ2-2; D is undetermined. The germline V gene has CDR1 GTSNPN and CDR2 SVGIG (reference sequence). This CDR3 contains 11 residues. The V gene lost 3 bases and the J gene lost 6 bases, with 5 bases spanning the gap. The CDR3 nucleotides read TGTGCCTGGAGATTATCCGGGGAGCTGTTTTTT. Translated, it gives CAWRLSGELFF.

A word on this clonotype: Just one base apart from a much larger clone, this may be a read error. The genes are TRBV5-1 and TRBJ1-1; TRBD1 agrees at 8 bases. Germline lookup yields CDR1 SGHRS and CDR2 YFSETQ. J was trimmed by 4 bases and V by 0 bases; bases with no gene match: 5. This CDR3 has 15 amino acids. The CDR3 DNA reads as TGCGCCAGCAGCTTGGGGACAGGGCAAGTCACTGAAGCTTTCTTT. Its translation is CASSLGTGQVTEAFF.

Comment on this clonotype: A clone one base away is much larger, so this may be a read error. This rearrangement joins TRBV6-1 to TRBJ1-4; D is ambiguous. Germline V gives CDR1 MNHNS, CDR2 SASEGT. Trimming took off 5 bases at V and 7 bases at J, with 17 bases between the two ends. This CDR3 is built from 15 residues. CDR3 region: CASSPPGEGCEKLFF. The CDR3 nucleotides are TGTGCCAGCAGTCCTCCCGGCGAGGGTTGTGAAAAACTGTTTTTT.

The chain employs TRBV18 and TRBJ2-1; D remains ambiguous. Trimming left V 8 bases short and J 8 bases short, with 16 bases between. Germline CDR1 is KGHSH and CDR2 is LQKENI. The CDR3 totals 13 residues. CDR3 nucleotide sequence: TGTGCCAGCCCACGCGACCCGGCGGATGAGCAGTTCTTC. Encoded protein: CASPRDPADEQFF.

This clonotype was seen at least ten times. The chain carries TRBV28 and TRBJ1-2; possible D gene TRBD1, 5 bases. V shed 5 bases and J shed 8 bases, with 12 bases lying between them. The CDR3 runs 12 residues. Germline-derived CDR1 and CDR2 are MDHEN and SYDVKM. CDR3 residues: CASSPRQPGYTF. CDR3 nucleotide sequence: TGTGCCAGCAGTCCCCGACAGCCGGGCTACACCTTC.

This clonotype was counted ten times or more. This sequence joins TRBV7-2 and TRBJ2-7; the D gene is possibly TRBD1 (6 bases). CDR3 length equals 13 residues. Trimming pared 6 bases from V and 0 bases from J, leaving 9 bases between. Germline CDR1 SGHTA, CDR2 FQGNSA. CDR3 sequence (DNA): TGTGCCAGCAGGAGGGGGACCTCCTACGAGCAGTACTTC. Protein product: CASRRGTSYEQYF.

This chain uses TRBV7-2 with TRBJ2-3; D may be TRBD2 (6 bases). Germline V CDR1 and CDR2: SGHTA, FQGNSA. V lost 1 base and J lost 6, with 20 bases in between. This CDR3 region has 17 residues. The CDR3 bases are TGTGCCAGCAGCTTAGTTTTTCCGGGACTCCAGCATGATACGCAGTATTTT. It is translated as CASSLVFPGLQHDTQYF.

The chain combines TRBV28 with TRBJ2-6; perhaps D is TRBD1 or TRBD2 (6 bases each). CDR1 and CDR2 (germline): MDHEN, SYDVKM. V shed 5 bases and J shed 4 bases, with 12 bases lying between them. This CDR3 is built from 15 residues. CDR3 sequence: CASSGGGVGANVLTF. CDR3 nucleotide sequence: TGTGCCAGCAGTGGGGGCGGGGTAGGGGCCAACGTCCTGACTTTC.

This clonotype has a handful of counts. V usage is TRBV5-5 and J usage is TRBJ1-4; 8 bases match TRBD1. The CDR3 runs 15 residues. V was pared by 4 bases and J by 4 bases, with 6 bases of the junction left unmatched. CDR1 and CDR2 (germline): SGHKS, YYEKEE (reference sequence). The CDR3 here is CASSPLDRVNEKLFF. The CDR3 region has the DNA TGTGCCAGCAGCCCCCTGGACAGGGTTAATGAAAAACTGTTTTTT.

This clonotype was detected ten times or more. V and J are TRBV25-1 and TRBJ2-1; 7 bases are a match to TRBD2. V lost 6 bases, J lost 7 bases, and 12 bases stayed unmatched. This CDR3 has 15 amino acids. Germline CDR1 reads MGHDK; CDR2 reads SYGVNS. For the CDR3, the DNA is TGTGCCAGCAGGCTTATCGGACTAGGGAGTAATGAGCAGTTCTTC. Encoded protein: CASRLIGLGSNEQFF.

This clonotype was counted at least ten times. The rearrangement uses TRBV20-1 and TRBJ2-1; maybe TRBD1 (5 bases). The CDR3 covers 12 residues. V shed 6 bases and J shed 4 bases, with 10 bases lying between them. CDR1 DFQATT and CDR2 SNEGSKA come from the germline V gene (reference sequence). CDR3 amino acids: CSAWAGYNEQFF. The CDR3 coding sequence is TGCAGTGCCTGGGCAGGGTACAATGAGCAGTTCTTC.

This clonotype showed up many times. The chain employs TRBV20-1 and TRBJ2-3, with D hard to call. This CDR3 region has 14 residues. Trimming shortened V by 3 bases and J by 4 bases, and 14 bases separated the two germline ends. Germline V gene data show CDR1 as DFQATT and CDR2 as SNEGSKA (reference sequence). The CDR3 nucleotides read TGCAGTGCTAGTAATGCCGGGTTGTCAGATACGCAGTATTTT. Its translation is CSASNAGLSDTQYF.

This clonotype was detected many times. This chain links TRBV9 with TRBJ2-3; TRBD1 might be the D (5 bases). From germline, CDR1 is SGDLS and CDR2 YYNGEE. V dropped 5 bases and J dropped 0 bases, with 13 bases sitting between them. The CDR3 consists of 15 residues. CDR3 coding DNA: TGTGCCAGCAGTCCCCCTGGGGCTAGCACAGATACGCAGTATTTT. This sequence encodes CASSPPGASTDTQYF.

This clonotype was seen only a few times. Lacking the conserved final phenylalanine or tryptophan, this CDR3 likely reflects a read error. The CDR3 sequence is CASSATGGNQPQHL. CDR3 in DNA: TGTGCCAGTAGTGCAACAGGGGGCAATCAGCCCCAGCATCTT. This chain joins TRBV19 and TRBJ1-5; 7 nucleotides match TRBD1. V lost 5 bases and J lost 2; bases outside the gene matches: 3. CDR3 length: 14 residues. In germline, CDR1 is LNHDA, CDR2 SQIVND (reference sequence).

This clonotype was seen repeatedly, ten times or more. The chain has TRBV3-1 and TRBJ1-1; no clear D gene. V lost 5 bases to trimming and J lost 6 bases, with 28 bases between them. This CDR3 comprises 18 residues. Germline V gene data show CDR1 as LGHDT and CDR2 as YNNKEL (reference sequence). CDR3 bases: TGTGCCAGCAGCAAAATACTTCCGTCGGGGAAGACCCGACCTGAAGCTTTCTTT. Amino acids: CASSKILPSGKTRPEAFF.

V gene TRBV19 combines with J gene TRBJ2-6; possibly TRBD1 for D (5 bases). V lost 5 bases to trimming and J lost 1 base, with 6 bases between them. This CDR3 is built from 14 residues. The germline CDR1 and CDR2 sequences are LNHDA and SQIVND (reference sequence). The CDR3 loop reads CASSAGSGANVLTF. The DNA of the CDR3 is TGTGCCAGTAGTGCAGGGTCTGGGGCCAACGTCCTGACTTTC.

This clonotype was counted many times. This chain connects TRBV9 to TRBJ2-3, with D unresolved. Trimming removed 0 bases at V and 3 bases at J, with 11 bases between. This CDR3 spans 15 amino acids. The germline CDR1 and CDR2 sequences are SGDLS and YYNGEE. The CDR3 DNA is TGTGCCAGCAGCGTAGTCGTCTCCGGAACAGATACGCAGTATTTT. Amino acids: CASSVVVSGTDTQYF. Variable domain in full (rest from reference TRBV9 and TRBJ2-3): DSGVTQTPKHLITATGQRVTLRCSPRSGDLSVYWYQQSLDQGLQFLIQYYNGEERAKGNILERFSAQQFPDLHSELNLSSLELGDSALYFCASSVVVSGTDTQYFGPGTRLTVL.

This clonotype was counted many times. The chain is built from TRBV29-1 and TRBJ1-2; D is perhaps TRBD1 (5 bases). The CDR3 extends over 14 amino acids. The V gene lost 5 bases and the J gene lost 1 base, with 14 bases spanning the gap. Germline V gene sequence: CDR1 SQVTM, CDR2 ANQGSEA. The CDR3, as DNA: TGCAGCGTTTGGGACCGAACCTTTAACTATGGCTACACCTTC. It codes for CSVWDRTFNYGYTF.

This clonotype was observed many times. This chain connects TRBV15 to TRBJ1-1, with D maybe TRBD1 (5 bases). The CDR3 extends over 14 amino acids. V was trimmed by 1 base and J by 3 bases, leaving 9 bases between them. Germline V gene data show CDR1 as LNHNV and CDR2 as YYDKDF (reference sequence). CDR3 sequence: CATSRGPGDTEAFF. The DNA for the CDR3 is TGTGCCACCAGCAGAGGCCCGGGGGACACTGAAGCTTTCTTT. Full variable domain (outside the CDR3, taken from reference TRBV15 and TRBJ1-1): DAMVIQNPRYQVTQFGKPVTLSCSQTLNHNVMYWYQQKSSQAPKLLFHYYDKDFNNEADTPDNFQSRRPNTSFCFLDIRSPGLGDTAMYLCATSRGPGDTEAFFGQGTRLTVV.

The chain carries TRBV5-4 and TRBJ2-1; 14 positions agree with TRBD2. Germline lookup yields CDR1 SGHNT and CDR2 YYREEE (reference sequence). The ends lost 4 bases at V and 10 bases at J; junction bases unmatched: 7. The CDR3 spans 15 residues. In DNA, the CDR3 is TGTGCCAGCAGCCCGGGACTAGCGGGGGTCGGGGAGCAGTTCTTC. It yields the protein CASSPGLAGVGEQFF.

This clonotype has a count of ten or more. This chain uses TRBV7-2 with TRBJ2-3; D gene ambiguous. V dropped 2 bases and J dropped 2 bases, with 11 bases sitting between them. Germline-derived CDR1 and CDR2 are SGHTA and FQGNSA. The CDR3 runs 15 residues. CDR3 DNA sequence: TGTGCCAGCAGCTTAAGTGGGATGAACACAGATACGCAGTATTTT. Protein: CASSLSGMNTDTQYF.

The chain couples TRBV2 to TRBJ1-2, with D maybe TRBD1 (5 bases). The CDR3 runs to 16 residues. Trimming cost V 1 base and J 2 bases, with 14 bases left between them. The germline CDR1 and CDR2 sequences are SNHLY and FYNNEI. The CDR3 is CASSEDVAGINYGYTF. The CDR3 coding sequence is TGTGCCAGCAGTGAAGATGTAGCAGGGATAAACTATGGCTACACCTTC.